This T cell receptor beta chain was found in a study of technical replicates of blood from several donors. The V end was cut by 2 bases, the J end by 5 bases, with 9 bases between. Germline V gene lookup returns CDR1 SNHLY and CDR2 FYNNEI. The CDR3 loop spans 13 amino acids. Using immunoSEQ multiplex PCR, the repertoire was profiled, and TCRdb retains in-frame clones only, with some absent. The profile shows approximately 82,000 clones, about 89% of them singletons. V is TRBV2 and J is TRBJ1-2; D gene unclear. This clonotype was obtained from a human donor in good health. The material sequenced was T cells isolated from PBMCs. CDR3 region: CASSESGGYGYTF. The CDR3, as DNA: TGTGCCAGCAGTGAAAGTGGCGGGTATGGCTACACCTTC. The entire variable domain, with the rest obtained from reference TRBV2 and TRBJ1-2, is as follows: EPEVTQTPSHQVTQMGQEVILRCVPISNHLYFYWYRQILGQKVEFLVSFYNNEISEKSEIFDDQFSVERPDGSNFTLKIRSTKLEDSAMYFCASSESGGYGYTFGSGTRLTVV.